This section outlines one T cell receptor (beta chain) sequence together with its context. Its target is not known. The same CDR3 arises from other DNA sequences in this sample as well. The PCR ran on 60 Vbeta and 13 Jbeta primers. Method: immunoSEQ multiplex PCR; TCRdb's copy keeps in-frame clones and lacks some. This table holds roughly 200,000 clones, about 86% found once. The V end lost 4 bases, the J end lost 1 base, and 7 bases lay between the germline ends. The length of the CDR3 is 13 residues. CDR1 is LNHDA, CDR2 SQIVND, per germline (reference sequence). These data come from a study of cytomegalovirus exposure and HLA in healthy donors. Whole-study findings and limits: Some TCR beta chains (around 160 of them) were listed as cytomegalovirus-associated.

The chain recombines TRBV19 with TRBJ1-1; D may be TRBD1 (5 bases). Sequenced input: PBMCs. The sequence was collected from a woman in her thirties in good health and CMV-seronegative. CDR3 coding DNA: TGTGCCAGTAGTACGACAGAGAACACTGAAGCTTTCTTT. Protein: CASSTTENTEAFF.